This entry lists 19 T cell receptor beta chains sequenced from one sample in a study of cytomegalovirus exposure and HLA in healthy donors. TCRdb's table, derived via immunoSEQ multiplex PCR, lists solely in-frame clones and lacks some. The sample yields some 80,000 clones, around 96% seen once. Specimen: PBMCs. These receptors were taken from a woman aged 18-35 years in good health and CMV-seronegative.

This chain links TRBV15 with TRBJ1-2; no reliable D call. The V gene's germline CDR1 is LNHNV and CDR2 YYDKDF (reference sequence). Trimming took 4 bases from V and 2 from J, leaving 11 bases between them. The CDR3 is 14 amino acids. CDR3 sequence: CATSKDSTNYGYTF. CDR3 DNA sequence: TGTGCCACCAGCAAGGACTCTACCAACTATGGCTACACCTTC.

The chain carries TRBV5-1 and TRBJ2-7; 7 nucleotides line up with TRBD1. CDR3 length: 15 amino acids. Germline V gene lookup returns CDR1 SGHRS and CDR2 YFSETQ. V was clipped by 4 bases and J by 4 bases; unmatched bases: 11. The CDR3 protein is CASSQRQGPWYEQYF. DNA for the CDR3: TGCGCCAGCAGCCAAAGACAGGGACCATGGTACGAGCAGTACTTC.

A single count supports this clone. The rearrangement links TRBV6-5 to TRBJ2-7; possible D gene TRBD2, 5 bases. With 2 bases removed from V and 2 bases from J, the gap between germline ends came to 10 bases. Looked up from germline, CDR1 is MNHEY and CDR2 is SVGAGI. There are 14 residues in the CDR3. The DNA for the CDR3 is TGTGCCAGCAGTTACCGGACTGACACCTACGAGCAGTACTTC. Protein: CASSYRTDTYEQYF.

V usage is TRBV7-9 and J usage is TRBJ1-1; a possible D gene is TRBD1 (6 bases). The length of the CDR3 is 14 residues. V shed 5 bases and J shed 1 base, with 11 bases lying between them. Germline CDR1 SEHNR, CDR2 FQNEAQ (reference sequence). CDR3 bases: TGTGCCAGCAGCCCCCGGGGACAGAACACTGAAGCTTTCTTT. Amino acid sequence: CASSPRGQNTEAFF. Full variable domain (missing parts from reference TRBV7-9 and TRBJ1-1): DTGVSQNPRHKITKRGQNVTFRCDPISEHNRLYWYRQTLGQGPEFLTYFQNEAQLEKSRLLSDRFSAERPKGSFSTLEIQRTEQGDSAMYLCASSPRGQNTEAFFGQGTRLTVV.

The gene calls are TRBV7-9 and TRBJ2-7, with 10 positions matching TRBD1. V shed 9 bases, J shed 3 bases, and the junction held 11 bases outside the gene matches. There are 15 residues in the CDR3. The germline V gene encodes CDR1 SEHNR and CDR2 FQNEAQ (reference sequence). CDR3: CASHGDRGAFYEQYF. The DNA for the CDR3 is TGTGCCAGTCACGGGGACAGGGGAGCTTTCTACGAGCAGTACTTC. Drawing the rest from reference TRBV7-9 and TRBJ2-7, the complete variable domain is DTGVSQNPRHKITKRGQNVTFRCDPISEHNRLYWYRQTLGQGPEFLTYFQNEAQLEKSRLLSDRFSAERPKGSFSTLEIQRTEQGDSAMYLCASHGDRGAFYEQYFGPGTRLTVT.

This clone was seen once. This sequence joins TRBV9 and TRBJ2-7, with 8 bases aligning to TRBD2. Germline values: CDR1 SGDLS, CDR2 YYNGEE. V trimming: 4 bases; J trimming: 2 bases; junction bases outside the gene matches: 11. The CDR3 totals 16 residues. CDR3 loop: CASSPGGEGLAYEQYF. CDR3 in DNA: TGTGCCAGCAGCCCCGGGGGGGAGGGACTGGCCTACGAGCAGTACTTC.

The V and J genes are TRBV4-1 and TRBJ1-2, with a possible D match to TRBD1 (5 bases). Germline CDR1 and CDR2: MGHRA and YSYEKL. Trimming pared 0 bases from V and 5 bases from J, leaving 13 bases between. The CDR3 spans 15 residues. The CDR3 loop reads CASSQDRGWPYGYTF. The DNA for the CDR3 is TGCGCCAGCAGCCAAGATCGGGGGTGGCCATATGGCTACACCTTC.

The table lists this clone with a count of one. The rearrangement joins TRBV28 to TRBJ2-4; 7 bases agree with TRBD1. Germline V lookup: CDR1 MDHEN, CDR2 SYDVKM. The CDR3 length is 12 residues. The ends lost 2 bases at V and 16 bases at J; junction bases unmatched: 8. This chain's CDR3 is CASSLDRENLYF. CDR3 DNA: TGTGCCAGCAGTTTAGACAGGGAAAACCTTTACTTC.

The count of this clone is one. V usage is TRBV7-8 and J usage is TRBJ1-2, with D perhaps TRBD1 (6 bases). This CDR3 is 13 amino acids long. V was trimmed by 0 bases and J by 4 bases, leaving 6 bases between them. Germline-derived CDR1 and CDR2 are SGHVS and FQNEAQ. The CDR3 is CASSLAGGYGYTF. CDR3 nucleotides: TGTGCCAGCAGCTTAGCAGGGGGCTATGGCTACACCTTC.

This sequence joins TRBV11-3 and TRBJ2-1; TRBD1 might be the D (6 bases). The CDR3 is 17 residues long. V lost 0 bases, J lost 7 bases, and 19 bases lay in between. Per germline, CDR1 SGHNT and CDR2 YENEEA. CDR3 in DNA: TGTGCCAGCAGCTTAGACACCGGGACAAGGGTCAAGAATGAGCAGTTCTTC. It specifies CASSLDTGTRVKNEQFF.

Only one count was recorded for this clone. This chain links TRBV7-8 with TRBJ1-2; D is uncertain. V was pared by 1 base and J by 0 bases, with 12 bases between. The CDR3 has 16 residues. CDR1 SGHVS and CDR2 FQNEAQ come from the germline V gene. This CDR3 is CASSLVRIRSNYGYTF. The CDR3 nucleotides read TGTGCCAGCAGCTTAGTGCGGATCCGCTCTAACTATGGCTACACCTTC.

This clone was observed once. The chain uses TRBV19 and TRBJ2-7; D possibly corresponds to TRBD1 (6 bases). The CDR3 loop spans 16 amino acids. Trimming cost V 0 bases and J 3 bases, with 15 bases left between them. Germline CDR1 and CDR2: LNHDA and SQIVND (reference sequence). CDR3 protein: CASSIDPQGGLYEQYF. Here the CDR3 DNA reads TGTGCCAGTAGTATAGACCCACAGGGTGGGCTCTACGAGCAGTACTTC.

CDR3 sequence (DNA): TGTGCCAGCAGTTTTCTCGAGACTAGCGGGAGAAACTACGAGCAGTACTTC. It translates to CASSFLETSGRNYEQYF. The genes are TRBV28 and TRBJ2-7; 12 bases agree with TRBD2. The V gene's germline CDR1 is MDHEN and CDR2 SYDVKM. The CDR3 totals 17 residues. V was clipped by 3 bases and J by 3 bases; unmatched bases: 9.

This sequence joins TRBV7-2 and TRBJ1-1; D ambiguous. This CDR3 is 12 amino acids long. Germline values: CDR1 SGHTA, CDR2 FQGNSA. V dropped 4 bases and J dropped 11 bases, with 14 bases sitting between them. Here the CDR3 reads CASSSTGRRAFF. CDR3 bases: TGTGCCAGCAGCTCAACCGGCAGGAGGGCTTTCTTT.

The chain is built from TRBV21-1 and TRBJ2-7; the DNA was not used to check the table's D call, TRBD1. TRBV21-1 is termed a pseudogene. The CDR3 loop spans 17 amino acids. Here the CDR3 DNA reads TGTGCCAGCAACAAAACCCTCGAGGGGGACAGGGTGGACGAGCAGTACTTC. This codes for CASNKTLEGDRVDEQYF.

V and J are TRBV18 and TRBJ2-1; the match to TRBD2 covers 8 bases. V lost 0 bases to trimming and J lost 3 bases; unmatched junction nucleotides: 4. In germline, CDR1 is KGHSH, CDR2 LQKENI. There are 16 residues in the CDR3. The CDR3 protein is CASSPPPGRGYNEQFF. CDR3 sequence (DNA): TGTGCCAGCTCACCACCGCCCGGGAGGGGCTACAATGAGCAGTTCTTC.

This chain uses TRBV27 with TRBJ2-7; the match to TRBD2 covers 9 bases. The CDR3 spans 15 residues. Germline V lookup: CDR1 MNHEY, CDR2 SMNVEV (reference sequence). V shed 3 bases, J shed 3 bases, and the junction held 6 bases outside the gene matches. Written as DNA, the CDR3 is TGTGCCAGCAGTTTCAGAGCGGGAGGATACTACGAGCAGTACTTC. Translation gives CASSFRAGGYYEQYF.

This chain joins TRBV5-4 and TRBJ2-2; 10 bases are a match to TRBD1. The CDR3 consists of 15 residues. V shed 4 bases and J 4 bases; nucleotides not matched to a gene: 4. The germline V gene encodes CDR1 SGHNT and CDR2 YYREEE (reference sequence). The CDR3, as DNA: TGTGCCAGCAGCGGGAGGACAGGGGGCACCGGGGAGCTGTTTTTT. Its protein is CASSGRTGGTGELFF.

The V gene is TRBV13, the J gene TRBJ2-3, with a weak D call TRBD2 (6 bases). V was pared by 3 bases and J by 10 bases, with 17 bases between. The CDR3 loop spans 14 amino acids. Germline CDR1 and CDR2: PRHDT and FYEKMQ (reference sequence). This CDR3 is CASSFDQGGTPQYF. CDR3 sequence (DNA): TGTGCCAGCAGCTTCGATCAGGGCGGGACTCCGCAGTATTTT.